This entry lists 24 T cell receptor beta chains sequenced from one sample in a study of identical twins. TCRdb called the 5' RACE reads again in MiXCR, with one record for every CDR3 protein. Of approximately 550,000 distinct CDR3 sequences detected, under 25% appear once; the ten largest clones hold 0.45% to 0.5%. The same sample was also studied in work on yellow fever vaccine responses in identical twins.

The source material was CD4+ T cells sorted from blood. The origin of the receptors is a woman between 18 and 29 years old in good health.

The V gene is TRBV28, the J gene TRBJ2-2; D might be TRBD1 or TRBD2, each matching 5 bases. The CDR3 extends over 16 amino acids. The V end was cut by 5 bases, the J end by 4 bases, with 17 bases between. Germline V gene lookup returns CDR1 MDHEN and CDR2 SYDVKM. CDR3 in amino acids: CASSQPGRQRTGELFF. In DNA, the CDR3 is TGTGCCAGCAGTCAGCCGGGACGACAGCGCACCGGGGAGCTGTTTTTT.

In this sample, this clonotype turned up a few times. The chain has TRBV24-1 and TRBJ2-5; the D gene is possibly TRBD2 (5 bases). Germline-derived CDR1 and CDR2 are KGHDR and SFDVKD. V was pared by 4 bases and J by 5 bases, with 16 bases between. The CDR3 is 15 residues long. The CDR3 nucleotides read TGTGCCACCAGTGACCCACGCGAGGGCTTGGAGACCCAGTACTTC. Protein: CATSDPREGLETQYF.

CDR3: CASSRGTRGDTQYF. The CDR3 DNA is TGCGCCAGCAGCCGCGGGACTAGAGGAGATACGCAGTATTTT. The V call is TRBV5-1, the J call TRBJ2-3; 8 bases are a match to TRBD2. Unmatched junction bases numbered 6, after V lost 4 bases and J lost 5 bases. This CDR3 contains 14 residues. CDR1 and CDR2 (germline): SGHRS, YFSETQ.

The chain combines TRBV10-3 with TRBJ1-2, with D possibly matching TRBD1 (6 bases). This CDR3 is 13 amino acids long. Germline CDR1 is ENHRY and CDR2 is SYGVKD. V lost 3 bases to trimming and J lost 2 bases, with 7 bases between them. The CDR3 loop is CAISDGQNYGYTF. CDR3 DNA: TGTGCCATCAGTGACGGACAGAACTATGGCTACACCTTC.

The chain joins TRBV4-1 to TRBJ2-4; the D gene is possibly TRBD1 (5 bases). V lost 2 bases to trimming and J lost 2 bases, with 7 bases between them. CDR1 is MGHRA, CDR2 YSYEKL, per germline. This CDR3 region has 14 residues. CDR3 nucleotides: TGCGCCAGCAGCCAACCGGACACCAAAAACATTCAGTACTTC. Translated: CASSQPDTKNIQYF.

There are many counts of this clonotype. The chain uses TRBV12-3 or TRBV12-4 and TRBJ1-1; 7 bases are a match to TRBD1. The V gene end was trimmed by 3 bases and the J gene end by 1 base; junction bases not matched to a gene: 2. CDR3 length: 14 residues. The CDR3: CASSLGQKNTEAFF. DNA for the CDR3: TGTGCCAGCAGTTTGGGACAGAAGAACACTGAAGCTTTCTTT.

This chain connects TRBV12-3 or TRBV12-4 to TRBJ2-1, with 10 bases aligning to TRBD2. Trimming removed 7 bases from V and 6 bases from J; junction bases left unmatched: 9. This CDR3 has 15 residues. CDR3 DNA sequence: TGTGCCAGCACCCCGAGGAGACTAGCGGGCAATGAGCAGTTCTTC. This gives the protein CASTPRRLAGNEQFF.

This clonotype was seen a handful of times. The V and J genes are TRBV15 and TRBJ2-5; D gene unclear. V lost 1 base, J lost 4 bases, and 7 bases lay in between. CDR1 is LNHNV, CDR2 YYDKDF, per germline (reference sequence). CDR3 size: 13 residues. CDR3 residues: CATSRGKGETQYF. CDR3 bases: TGTGCCACCAGCAGAGGGAAGGGAGAGACCCAGTACTTC.

This clonotype was detected a few times. The chain joins TRBV27 to TRBJ1-1, with 8 bases matching TRBD1. V lost 6 bases, J lost 6 bases, and 12 bases stayed unmatched. The CDR3 extends over 15 amino acids. Germline V gene data show CDR1 as MNHEY and CDR2 as SMNVEV (reference sequence). CDR3 sequence: CASRNQGAHVPEAFF. In DNA form, the CDR3 reads TGTGCCAGCAGAAACCAGGGGGCCCATGTACCTGAAGCTTTCTTT.

This clonotype was seen more than once but under ten times. The chain employs TRBV10-3 and TRBJ2-2; D call uncertain. The CDR3 contains 13 residues. Germline V CDR1 and CDR2: ENHRY, SYGVKD. V dropped 3 bases and J dropped 1 base, with 3 bases sitting between them. In DNA, the CDR3 is TGTGCCATCAGTGATAAGAACACCGGGGAGCTGTTTTTT. As protein: CAISDKNTGELFF.

This clonotype was detected a few times. The chain has TRBV10-3 and TRBJ2-3; D may be TRBD1 or TRBD2 (5 bases each). The CDR3 runs to 20 residues. CDR1 and CDR2 (germline): ENHRY, SYGVKD. The V end was cut by 5 bases, the J end by 6 bases, with 33 bases between. CDR3: CAISSYKPLWGRFEGDTQYF. CDR3 sequence (DNA): TGTGCCATCAGTTCCTACAAGCCCCTATGGGGACGGTTCGAGGGGGATACGCAGTATTTT.

This rearrangement joins TRBV3-1 to TRBJ1-5; D is uncertain. The germline V gene encodes CDR1 LGHDT and CDR2 YNNKEL (reference sequence). The CDR3 is made up of 13 amino acids. Trimming took off 0 bases at V and 8 bases at J, with 8 bases between the two ends. CDR3 in amino acids: CASSQDRREPQHF. Written as DNA, the CDR3 is TGTGCCAGCAGCCAAGACCGGCGGGAGCCCCAGCATTTT.

Only a few counts were recorded for this clonotype. The CDR3 DNA is TGTGCCACCAGTGGAGAGACAGGGAGCTCCTACAATGAGCAGTTCTTC. Protein product: CATSGETGSSYNEQFF. The chain couples TRBV24-1 to TRBJ2-1, with 7 bases identical to TRBD1. V was pared by 5 bases and J by 0 bases, with 6 bases of the junction left unmatched. Germline V gene sequence: CDR1 KGHDR, CDR2 SFDVKD. The CDR3 runs to 16 residues.

This clonotype came up a few times. The genes are TRBV27 and TRBJ2-1; no clear D gene. This CDR3 is 14 amino acids long. Looked up from germline, CDR1 is MNHEY and CDR2 is SMNVEV (reference sequence). The ends were cut back, 4 bases at V and 9 bases at J, with 16 bases in the middle. In DNA, the CDR3 is TGTGCCAGCAGTTCCCCCCCCAGAATGACTGAGCAGTTCTTC. Translated, it gives CASSSPPRMTEQFF.

J is TRBJ2-1 and V is TRBV11-3, with 7 bases fitting TRBD1. The V gene's germline CDR1 is SGHNT and CDR2 YENEEA. V trimming: 4 bases; J trimming: 0 bases; junction bases outside the gene matches: 6. The CDR3 extends over 16 amino acids. The CDR3 coding sequence is TGTGCCAGCAGCTCGACACAGGGGCCCTCCTACAATGAGCAGTTCTTC. Translating gives CASSSTQGPSYNEQFF. The whole variable domain, filled in from reference TRBV11-3 and TRBJ2-1, reads EAGVVQSPRYKIIEKKQPVAFWCNPISGHNTLYWYLQNLGQGPELLIRYENEEAVDDSQLPKDRFSAERLKGVDSTLKIQPAELGDSAVYLCASSSTQGPSYNEQFFGPGTRLTVL.

Only a few counts were recorded for this clonotype. This chain uses TRBV7-3 with TRBJ1-1; TRBD1 matches at 9 bases. Trimming cost V 6 bases and J 9 bases; bases outside gene matches: 8. The CDR3 is 13 amino acids. Germline CDR1 and CDR2: SGHTA and FQGTGA. The CDR3 reads CASSSGQGRQAFF. In nucleotides, the CDR3 is TGTGCCAGCAGTTCAGGACAGGGGCGTCAAGCTTTCTTT.

A few counts support this clonotype. This chain connects TRBV24-1 to TRBJ1-2; 9 nucleotides agree with TRBD1. After removal of 7 bases from V and 7 bases from J, the junction contained 9 bases not matched to a gene. The CDR3 is 14 residues long. Germline V gene lookup returns CDR1 KGHDR and CDR2 SFDVKD. The CDR3 nucleotides read TGTGCCACCAGCAGCGGGACAGGGACTAGTGGCTACACCTTC. Translated, it gives CATSSGTGTSGYTF.

V is TRBV5-1 and J is TRBJ2-7, with 14 bases aligning to TRBD2. The germline V gene encodes CDR1 SGHRS and CDR2 YFSETQ. This CDR3 region has 16 residues. Unmatched junction bases numbered 10, after V lost 4 bases and J lost 7 bases. CDR3 protein: CASSTGTSGSVLEQYF. The CDR3 DNA follows: TGCGCCAGCAGCACAGGGACTAGCGGGAGTGTGTTGGAGCAGTACTTC.

The rearrangement joins TRBV5-1 to TRBJ2-7, with 12 positions matching TRBD2. The CDR3 is made up of 14 amino acids. The junction had 7 bases not matched to a gene; V was cut back by 7 bases and J by 5 bases. Germline CDR1 reads SGHRS; CDR2 reads YFSETQ. The DNA of the CDR3 is TGCGCCAGCGGGACTAGCGGGCCCGCGGACGAGCAGTACTTC. Its protein is CASGTSGPADEQYF. Based on the CDR3 plus reference TRBV5-1 and TRBJ2-7, the full variable domain is KAGVTQTPRYLIKTRGQQVTLSCSPISGHRSVSWYQQTPGQGLQFLFEYFSETQRNKGNFPGRFSGRQFSNSRSEMNVSTLELGDSALYLCASGTSGPADEQYFGPGTRLTVT.

The V and J genes are TRBV10-3 and TRBJ2-2, with D perhaps being TRBD1 or TRBD2 (5 bases each). This CDR3 has 16 residues. V was pared by 6 bases and J by 1 base, with 15 bases between. Per germline, CDR1 ENHRY and CDR2 SYGVKD. This chain's CDR3 is CAIRGTAAWNTGELFF. For the CDR3, the DNA is TGTGCCATCAGGGGGACGGCGGCCTGGAACACCGGGGAGCTGTTTTTT.

In its sample, this clonotype was seen a few times. The chain carries TRBV15 and TRBJ2-3, with no clear D. Trimming took off 6 bases at V and 0 bases at J, with 7 bases between the two ends. The germline gives CDR1 LNHNV, CDR2 YYDKDF (reference sequence). This CDR3 is 13 amino acids long. This chain's CDR3 is CATRRSSTDTQYF. CDR3 nucleotides: TGTGCCACCAGGAGGTCTAGCACAGATACGCAGTATTTT.

This clonotype was seen more than once but under ten times. The chain has TRBV29-1 and TRBJ2-1, with 7 bases fitting TRBD1. The CDR3 has 14 residues. Germline V lookup: CDR1 SQVTM, CDR2 ANQGSEA. The V gene end was trimmed by 4 bases and the J gene end by 2 bases; junction bases not matched to a gene: 5. The CDR3 coding sequence is TGCAGCGTTGGTCGTCAGGGGGCCTACAATGAGCAGTTCTTC. Amino acid sequence: CSVGRQGAYNEQFF.

This clonotype has a count of ten or more. This chain uses TRBV6-5 with TRBJ2-7; TRBD1 aligns across 8 bases. Per germline, CDR1 MNHEY and CDR2 SVGAGI. CDR3 size: 15 residues. After removal of 2 bases from V and 0 bases from J, the junction contained 3 bases not matched to a gene. The CDR3 loop reads CASSYDQGASYEQYF. The CDR3 nucleotides are TGTGCCAGCAGTTACGATCAGGGGGCCTCCTACGAGCAGTACTTC.

This chain joins TRBV5-1 and TRBJ2-2; the match to TRBD1 covers 10 bases. V gave up 4 bases and J gave up 3 bases; unmatched junction bases: 15. Germline lookup yields CDR1 SGHRS and CDR2 YFSETQ. This CDR3 is 19 amino acids long. The CDR3 DNA reads TGCGCCAGCAGCCCCCCCGGGACAGGGGTCTCCCGTGACACCGGGGAGCTGTTTTTT. This translates into CASSPPGTGVSRDTGELFF.